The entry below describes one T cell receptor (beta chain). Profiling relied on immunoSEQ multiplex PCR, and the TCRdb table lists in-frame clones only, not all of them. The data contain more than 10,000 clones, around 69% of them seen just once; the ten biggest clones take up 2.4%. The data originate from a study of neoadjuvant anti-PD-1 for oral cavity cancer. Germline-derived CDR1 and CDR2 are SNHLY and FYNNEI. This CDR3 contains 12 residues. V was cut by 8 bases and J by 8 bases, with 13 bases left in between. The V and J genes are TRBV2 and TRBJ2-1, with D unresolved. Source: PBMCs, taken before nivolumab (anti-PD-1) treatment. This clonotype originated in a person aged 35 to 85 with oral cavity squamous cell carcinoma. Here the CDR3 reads CASGFVSHEQFF. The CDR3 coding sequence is TGTGCCAGCGGATTCGTTAGCCATGAGCAGTTCTTC.